This TCR beta chain was recovered during a study of blood T cell repertoires in COVID-19 (dated by TCRdb to 2020 to 2021). Describing the broader study: The collaborator samples originated in the United States, Italy and Spain and spanned the acute and convalescent phases of COVID-19. The material from the prospective study consisted of cDNA or gDNA derived from T cells, B-cell-depleted T cells, or PBMCs. Deeply sampled blood TCRbeta repertoires from subjects exposed to, actively infected with, or recovered from COVID-19 were included in the dataset. The repertoires were released in a freely available public database meant as a resource for research on the immune response to SARS-CoV-2. The samples were drawn from two sources: the first 160 participants of the ongoing ImmuneRACE study, and fewer than 1,500 subjects contributed by 6 global collaborators. The sample metadata nearly always contained a de-identified subject ID, COVID-19 status, age in years and sex. Where available, HLA class I and class II types were obtained from metadata supplied by the sample provider rather than from assay-based typing. Findings and caveats that apply to the study as a whole: How much clinical and demographic metadata was included differed by source and by participant, and the metadata was provided uncurated.

TCRbeta CDR3 regions were amplified from genomic DNA using the immunoSEQ Assay, a bias-controlled multiplex PCR. Per the authors' processing: Within the assay, amplification of reference gene primers was used to estimate how many nucleated cells each sample contained. To quantify the absolute abundance of each unique TCRbeta CDR3 rearrangement, sequence reads were collapsed and filtered. For each sample, productive Simpson clonality was calculated as the square root of Simpson's diversity index over productive rearrangements. TCRdb stores this immuneACCESS table with in-frame sequences only. Part of the clones is absent; in the studies checked, under half of the shortfall reflects unresolved V genes, and no reason is known for the rest. Clone size and V and J calls were adopted from that table, with D and trimming inferred from the DNA. Across this sample there are over 100,000 clones, with roughly 91% seen only once. The biggest ten clones account for about 4.4% of the sample.

As concerns this clone: This clone's antigen is unknown. Base qualities are not at hand, and no much larger clone is one base apart.

One collaborating source in Seattle enrolled patients while the patients were actively infected and followed the patients over time throughout the course of disease. Each collaborating institution followed its own protocols to collect whole blood in K2EDTA tubes. Collaborator samples were shipped for TCRbeta analysis as frozen whole blood, isolated PBMCs, or DNA extracted from either sample type. CDR3 length: 15 amino acids, cysteine to phenylalanine. Just CDR3 DNA is preserved here, 45 bases in frame from base 1. For CDR1 and CDR2, the germline V gene lists KGHSH and LQKENI. The junction carries 17 bases between V and J, which are trimmed by 6 bases and 5 bases respectively.

This receptor was obtained from a man in his 60s with COVID-19, enrolled during active disease. Sequenced sample: peripheral blood. The V gene is TRBV18 and the J gene is TRBJ2-1; a tentative D call is TRBD2 (6 bases match). The CDR3 in this case is CASSPGTSKDNEQFF. The DNA is as follows: TGTGCCAGCTCCCCGGGCACTAGCAAGGACAATGAGCAGTTCTTC.